The next 31 T cell receptor delta chains were all read from a single sample in a study of gammadelta T cells in human blood. TCRdb applied CATT to the RT-PCR reads for clone calling. The sample holds about 700 delta-chain clones, 20% to 25% seen once. What was sequenced was Vgamma9Vdelta2 gamma-delta T cells from fetal blood. These receptor sequences come from a human fetus.

This clone has only a few counts. A much bigger clone sits one base away, suggesting this may be a read error. The rearrangement joins TRDV2 to TRDJ2; TRDD3 matches at 11 bases. The CDR3 is made up of 16 amino acids. Germline assignment: CDR1 GEAIGNYY and CDR2 EKD. J was trimmed by 6 bases and V by 2 bases; bases with no gene match: 7. CDR3 DNA: TGTGCCTGTGACAGACTGGGGGATATGAAACCAGCACAACTCTTCTTT. It codes for CACDRLGDMKPAQLFF.

In this sample, this clone turned up a few times. Possible read error: a much larger clone is one base away. The chain employs TRDV2 and TRDJ3, with a possible D match to TRDD3 (6 bases). The CDR3 has 17 amino acids. V was shortened by 3 bases and J by 1 base, with 12 bases between the two germline ends. Per germline, CDR1 GEAIGNYY and CDR2 EKD. Here the CDR3 DNA reads TGTGCCTGTGACCCCGTACTGGGTTCCTGGGACACCCGACAGATGTTTTTC. Residues: CACDPVLGSWDTRQMFF.

By its share, this clone is medium-sized. The V call is TRDV2, the J call TRDJ3; the match to TRDD3 covers 7 bases. In germline, CDR1 is GEAIGNYY, CDR2 EKD. V gave up 0 bases and J gave up 0 bases; unmatched junction bases: 4. The CDR3 has 18 amino acids. CDR3 DNA sequence: TGTGCCTGTGACACCGGGGGATGGAGCTCCTGGGACACCCGACAGATGTTTTTC. This translates into CACDTGGWSSWDTRQMFF.

By proportion, this clone is large. The rearrangement uses TRDV2 and TRDJ3, with D unresolved. Trimming took 0 bases from V and 1 from J, leaving 3 bases between them. In germline, CDR1 is GEAIGNYY, CDR2 EKD. The CDR3 covers 15 residues. In nucleotides, the CDR3 is TGTGCCTGTGACACCGGATCCTGGGACACCCGACAGATGTTTTTC. Amino acid sequence: CACDTGSWDTRQMFF.

As for this clone: A read error may account for a junction end that differs from germline. V gene TRDV2 combines with J gene TRDJ1; 9 bases align to TRDD3. This CDR3 comprises 19 residues. Germline V gene sequence: CDR1 GEAIGNYY, CDR2 EKD. The CDR3 loop is CACDSLYWGTPPYTDKRIF. As DNA, the CDR3 is TGTGCCTGTGACTCCCTGTACTGGGGGACACCACCATACACCGATAAACGCATCTTT.

This clone is deemed large. The chain links TRDV2 to TRDJ2; 7 positions match TRDD3. The CDR3 is made up of 15 amino acids. After removal of 0 bases from V and 4 bases from J, the junction contained 4 bases not matched to a gene. The germline CDR1 and CDR2 sequences are GEAIGNYY and EKD. CDR3 in amino acids: CACDTGYAPTAQLFF. In nucleotides, the CDR3 is TGTGCCTGTGACACCGGATACGCGCCGACAGCACAACTCTTCTTT.

This clone is large within its sample. The sample contains more than one DNA sequence encoding this CDR3. The chain employs TRDV2 and TRDJ3, with a weak D call TRDD3 (6 bases). V was clipped by 0 bases and J by 0 bases, with 11 bases between them. The CDR3 extends over 18 amino acids. Germline assignment: CDR1 GEAIGNYY and CDR2 EKD. The CDR3, as DNA: TGTGCCTGTGACACCTGGGGGCGGCTCTCCTGGGACACCCGACAGATGTTTTTC. Its protein product is CACDTWGRLSWDTRQMFF.

Remarks on this clone: It differs at one base from a far larger clone, so likely a read error. The chain is built from TRDV2 and TRDJ3; the match to TRDD3 covers 11 bases. No J gene is reported in TCRdb; it was inferred here by comparing the DNA with germline. The CDR3 is made up of 17 amino acids. Looked up from germline, CDR1 is GEAIGNYY and CDR2 is EKD. J was trimmed by 3 bases and V by 3 bases; bases with no gene match: 3. CDR3 coding DNA: TGTGCCTGTGACTTTACTGGGGGATACTGGGACACCCGACAGATGTTTTTC. This gives the protein CACDFTGGYWDTRQMFF.

V and J are TRDV2 and TRDJ3; 7 positions agree with TRDD3. TCRdb does not report a J gene; here it was assigned by matching the DNA to germline references. This CDR3 contains 19 residues. Germline values: CDR1 GEAIGNYY, CDR2 EKD. Unmatched junction bases numbered 7, after V lost 0 bases and J lost 0 bases. The CDR3 coding sequence is TGTGCCTGTGACACCCCTGGGGGTTTAAGCTCCTGGGACACCCGACAGATGTTTTTC. It encodes CACDTPGGLSSWDTRQMFF.

This clone is classed as large. The J gene is TRDJ1, the V gene TRDV2, with 8 bases aligning to TRDD3. The CDR3 is 13 amino acids. V shed 3 bases, J shed 2 bases, and the junction held 1 base outside the gene matches. Germline V gene lookup returns CDR1 GEAIGNYY and CDR2 EKD. In DNA, the CDR3 is TGTGCCTGTGACTACTGGGGGACCGATAAACTCATCTTT. It encodes CACDYWGTDKLIF.

Remarks on this clone: Given a far larger clone just one base away, this is likely a sequencing read error. V gene TRDV2 combines with J gene TRDJ3, with 12 bases aligning to TRDD3. TCRdb carries no J gene annotation; the J gene was assigned here by matching the DNA with germline. Germline lookup yields CDR1 GEAIGNYY and CDR2 EKD. There are 18 residues in the CDR3. CDR3 amino acids: CACDILGDTSWGTRQMFF. In DNA, the CDR3 is TGTGCCTGTGACATACTGGGGGATACCTCCTGGGGCACCCGACAGATGTTTTTC.

Relative to its sample, this clone is large. The chain employs TRDV2 and TRDJ2; 7 nucleotides line up with TRDD3. CDR1 GEAIGNYY and CDR2 EKD come from the germline V gene. With 1 base clipped from V and 2 bases from J, the junction kept 0 bases outside the gene matches. The CDR3 is 14 residues long. The CDR3 reads CACDTGGLTAQLFF. The CDR3 DNA sequence: TGTGCCTGTGACACTGGGGGATTGACAGCACAACTCTTCTTT.

The sample holds a few counts of this clone. One junction end disagrees with the germline gene, perhaps due to a read error. The chain carries TRDV2 and TRDJ3; perhaps TRDD3 as D (5 bases). Germline V gene lookup returns CDR1 GEAIGNYY and CDR2 EKD. The length of the CDR3 is 18 residues. The CDR3 sequence is CACDTGRASSWDIRQMFF. DNA of the CDR3: TGTGCCTGTGACACCGGGCGGGCCTCCTCCTGGGACATCCGACAGATGTTTTTC.

Comment on this clone: Since a much larger clone is just one base distant, this may be a read error. This chain uses TRDV2 with TRDJ3, with 9 bases identical to TRDD3. No J gene was available from TCRdb, and it was assigned here by a germline match of the DNA. V gave up 1 base and J gave up 2 bases; unmatched junction bases: 5. This CDR3 is built from 18 residues. CDR1 and CDR2 (germline): GEAIGNYY, EKD. As DNA, the CDR3 is TGTGCCTGTGACACTGGGGGATATGGCGCCTGGGACACCCGACAGATGTTTTTC. Its translation is CACDTGGYGAWDTRQMFF.

The chain carries TRDV2 and TRDJ3, with a possible D match to TRDD3 (6 bases). TCRdb supplies no J gene; here it was assigned by aligning the nucleotide sequence to germline. The CDR3 is 19 residues long. Germline V lookup: CDR1 GEAIGNYY, CDR2 EKD. V dropped 0 bases and J dropped 0 bases, with 14 bases sitting between them. CDR3 amino acids: CACDTLGSRSSWDTRQMFF. The CDR3 bases are TGTGCCTGTGACACCCTGGGGTCAAGGAGCTCCTGGGACACCCGACAGATGTTTTTC.

About this clone: A far larger clone is off by one base, so a read error is likely. V is TRDV2 and J is TRDJ3, with 10 bases identical to TRDD3. Germline CDR1 is GEAIGNYY and CDR2 is EKD. Unmatched junction bases numbered 3, after V lost 3 bases and J lost 2 bases. This CDR3 spans 17 amino acids. The CDR3 sequence: CACDVLGDPWDTRQMFF. The CDR3 DNA follows: TGTGCCTGTGACGTACTGGGGGATCCCTGGGACACCCGACAGATGTTTTTC.

Concerning this clone itself: This may arise from a read error, as a much more abundant clone is one base away. The identical CDR3 is also encoded by other nucleotide sequences in the sample. The J gene is TRDJ3, the V gene TRDV2; 10 bases fit TRDD3. V shed 1 base, J shed 0 bases, and the junction held 5 bases outside the gene matches. The CDR3 runs to 19 residues. CDR1 GEAIGNYY and CDR2 EKD come from the germline V gene. The CDR3 nucleotides are TGTGCCTGTGACACACTGGGGGATCAAAGCTCCTGGGACACCCGACAGATGTTTTTC. This encodes CACDTLGDQSSWDTRQMFF.

The chain carries TRDV2 and TRDJ3; TRDD3 aligns across 11 bases. Matching the DNA to germline supplied the J gene, which TCRdb does not give. This CDR3 is 20 amino acids long. With V trimmed by 3 bases and J by 0 bases, 9 bases remained unmatched. CDR1 is GEAIGNYY and CDR2 is EKD in the germline V gene. CDR3 region: CACDPVLGDRSSWDTRQMFF. CDR3 in DNA: TGTGCCTGTGACCCGGTACTGGGGGATAGGAGCTCCTGGGACACCCGACAGATGTTTTTC.

By share of the sample, this clone is medium-sized. The rearrangement links TRDV2 to TRDJ3; D gene ambiguous. V was trimmed by 0 bases and J by 0 bases, leaving 11 bases between them. Germline CDR1 is GEAIGNYY and CDR2 is EKD. The CDR3 has 18 amino acids. The chain's CDR3 is CACDTGRASSWDTRQMFF. The DNA for the CDR3 is TGTGCCTGTGACACCGGGCGGGCCTCCTCCTGGGACACCCGACAGATGTTTTTC.

This clone was seen a handful of times. The chain employs TRDV2 and TRDJ3, with TRDD3 matching over 8 bases. TCRdb lists no J gene, so it was determined here by aligning the DNA to germline. The CDR3 loop spans 23 amino acids. J gave up 1 base and V 1 base, and 20 bases lay outside the gene matches. From germline, CDR1 is GEAIGNYY and CDR2 EKD. The CDR3 loop is CACDTPPSTGGSWRSWDTRQMFF. CDR3 nucleotides: TGTGCCTGTGACACTCCTCCCTCAACTGGGGGGTCATGGCGTTCCTGGGACACCCGACAGATGTTTTTC.

By sample fraction, this clone is large. V and J are TRDV2 and TRDJ3, with TRDD3 identical over 11 bases. Germline assignment: CDR1 GEAIGNYY and CDR2 EKD. With 0 bases clipped from V and 2 bases from J, the junction kept 5 bases outside the gene matches. The CDR3 extends over 19 amino acids. The CDR3, as DNA: TGTGCCTGTGACACCGTACTGGGGGATAACACCTGGGACACCCGACAGATGTTTTTC. Translated: CACDTVLGDNTWDTRQMFF.

The chain combines TRDV2 with TRDJ3; 12 nucleotides match TRDD3. Trimming at V came to 1 base and at J to 4 bases, leaving 7 bases not matched to a gene. CDR1 and CDR2 (germline): GEAIGNYY, EKD. The CDR3 extends over 19 amino acids. CDR3 in DNA: TGTGCCTGTGACACAGCTGGGGGATACGCGAGATGGGACACCCGACAGATGTTTTTC. Its protein product is CACDTAGGYARWDTRQMFF.

This chain uses TRDV2 with TRDJ1; 7 bases are shared with TRDD3. The J gene, absent from TCRdb, was called here by matching the DNA to germline. V shed 3 bases and J 0 bases; nucleotides not matched to a gene: 18. Germline loops: CDR1 GEAIGNYY, CDR2 EKD. The CDR3 loop spans 19 amino acids. The CDR3 DNA follows: TGTGCCTGTGACGGCATCGAGGATACGCAGGGGTCGTACACCGATAAACTCATCTTT. It encodes CACDGIEDTQGSYTDKLIF.

The chain combines TRDV2 with TRDJ3, with 10 bases fitting TRDD3. The CDR3 is 18 amino acids. Germline CDR1 GEAIGNYY, CDR2 EKD. J gave up 5 bases and V 0 bases, and 6 bases lay outside the gene matches. CDR3 sequence (DNA): TGTGCCTGTGACACCGTGGGGGATACTAGCCGGGACACCCGACAGATGTTTTTC. This translates into CACDTVGDTSRDTRQMFF.

The table lists this clone with a few counts. This is likely an artifact of a read error, given a far larger clone one base away. The chain uses TRDV2 and TRDJ3; no reliable D call. Trimming pared 0 bases from V and 5 bases from J, leaving 1 base between. Germline V gives CDR1 GEAIGNYY, CDR2 EKD. The CDR3 sequence is 13 residues long. CDR3 loop: CACDTGDTRQMFF. The CDR3 DNA follows: TGTGCCTGTGACACCGGGGACACCCGACAGATGTTTTTC.

By proportion, this clone is large. The V and J genes are TRDV2 and TRDJ2, with 7 bases identical to TRDD3. The CDR3 totals 17 residues. CDR1 and CDR2 (germline): GEAIGNYY, EKD. Trimming at V came to 0 bases and at J to 4 bases, leaving 10 bases not matched to a gene. CDR3 nucleotide sequence: TGTGCCTGTGACACCGTAGGCTGGGGGTACTCGACAGCACAACTCTTCTTT. Its translation: CACDTVGWGYSTAQLFF.

Comment on this clone: A far larger clone lies a single base away; this is likely a read error. The V and J genes are TRDV2 and TRDJ1; 8 bases map to TRDD3. TCRdb offers no J gene call, so here the DNA was matched to germline to obtain one. Germline assignment: CDR1 GEAIGNYY and CDR2 EKD. The CDR3 totals 16 residues. Here the CDR3 reads CASDTGHGGYTDKLIF. In nucleotides, the CDR3 is TGTGCCAGTGACACCGGCCATGGGGGATACACCGATAAACTCATCTTT.

Points on this clone: This likely traces to a read error, being one base from a far larger clone. The rearrangement uses TRDV2 and TRDJ2; 10 bases are shared with TRDD3. TCRdb supplies no J gene; here it was assigned by aligning the nucleotide sequence to germline. The germline V gene encodes CDR1 GEAIGNYY and CDR2 EKD. This CDR3 contains 15 residues. Trimming cost V 3 bases and J 6 bases; bases outside gene matches: 6. The chain's CDR3 is CACDWLGDKAAQLFF. The CDR3 nucleotides read TGTGCCTGTGACTGGCTGGGGGATAAGGCAGCACAACTCTTCTTT.

This clone was seen a few times. It is likely a read error: a sequence one base away is far more abundant. The rearrangement uses TRDV2 and TRDJ1, with D possibly being TRDD3 (6 bases). V was trimmed by 0 bases and J by 3 bases, leaving 7 bases between them. This CDR3 spans 13 amino acids. CDR1 and CDR2 (germline): GEAIGNYY, EKD. The CDR3 DNA reads as TGTGCCTGTGACACCTGGGGGGCCGATAAACTCATCTTT. Translating gives CACDTWGADKLIF.

The gene calls are TRDV2 and TRDJ1, with 10 bases lining up with TRDD3. The CDR3 has 15 amino acids. Losses at the gene ends were 2 bases for V and 2 bases for J; bases not matched to a gene: 4. Germline V gene lookup returns CDR1 GEAIGNYY and CDR2 EKD. The CDR3 protein is CACDKVLGDTDKLIF. The DNA for the CDR3 is TGTGCCTGTGACAAAGTACTGGGGGATACCGATAAACTCATCTTT.

Comments on this clone: TCRdb shows a much larger clone's protein in place of this DNA's translation, and the two differ at residue 9, likely through a read error; the protein shown is translated from the DNA. The gene calls are TRDV2 and TRDJ2; 9 bases are shared with TRDD3. The J gene was not available in TCRdb and was assigned here by matching the DNA to germline segments. The CDR3 is 14 amino acids. J was trimmed by 6 bases and V by 2 bases; bases with no gene match: 3. Per the germline V gene, CDR1 is GEAIGNYY and CDR2 is EKD. In DNA form, the CDR3 reads TGTGCCTGTGACAAGCTGGGGGATGCAGCACAACTCTTCTTT. Translation: CACDKLGDAAQLFF.